A selection of T cell receptor beta chains follows, all from one sample in a study of blood T cell repertoires in COVID-19. Sequenced by immunoSEQ multiplex PCR; TCRdb stores in-frame clones only, minus some. This repertoire shows roughly 150,000 clones, under 90% found once; its top ten account for 0.5% to 0.65%. The sample consisted of peripheral blood. The receptors were sampled from a man between 60 and 75 years old with acute or convalescent COVID-19. The CDR3 runs from the conserved cysteine through the conserved F or W. The D gene is left open where the match is weak. The size entry is marked missing in some rows and otherwise reads once, few, many or a size class.

j_call: TRBJ1-2; d_call: TRBD1; v_call: TRBV28; clone_size: -; cdr3_nt: TGTGCCAGCAGTTCGCCGGGACAGGGAATGGATGGCTACACCTTC; cdr3_aa: CASSSPGQGMDGYTF
j_call: TRBJ1-4; d_call: -; v_call: TRBV28; clone_size: -; cdr3_nt: TGTGCCAGCAGTTTTGGCCTCGGAGCAACTAATGAAAAACTGTTTTTT; cdr3_aa: CASSFGLGATNEKLFF
j_call: TRBJ1-5; d_call: -; v_call: TRBV6-2/TRBV6-3; clone_size: -; cdr3_nt: TGTGCCAGCAGTTACTCGTCCAGGGCGGGGTATCAGCCCCAGCATTTT; cdr3_aa: CASSYSSRAGYQPQHF
j_call: TRBJ2-1; d_call: TRBD1; v_call: TRBV9; clone_size: -; cdr3_nt: TGTGCCAGCAGCGTAGAGGACAGGGGCTCGGCCAATGAGCAGTTCTTC; cdr3_aa: CASSVEDRGSANEQFF
j_call: TRBJ1-5; d_call: -; v_call: TRBV19; clone_size: -; cdr3_nt: TGTGCCAGTAGTATCCAGAGGAATCAGCCCCAGCATTTT; cdr3_aa: CASSIQRNQPQHF
j_call: TRBJ2-1; d_call: -; v_call: TRBV7-9; clone_size: -; cdr3_nt: TGTGCCAGCAGCTTAGATCCGGGGAATGAGCAGTTCTTC; cdr3_aa: CASSLDPGNEQFF
j_call: TRBJ1-3; d_call: -; v_call: TRBV9; clone_size: -; cdr3_nt: TGTGCCAGCAGCTCAGGGGCAGCTGGGGTCTCTGGAAACACCATATATTTT; cdr3_aa: CASSSGAAGVSGNTIYF
j_call: TRBJ2-3; d_call: TRBD1; v_call: TRBV9; clone_size: -; cdr3_nt: TGTGCCAGCAGCGAGAACCGGGACAGGGGGCAGTATTTT; cdr3_aa: CASSENRDRGQYF
j_call: TRBJ2-3; d_call: TRBD1; v_call: TRBV27; clone_size: -; cdr3_nt: TGTGCCAGCAGTTTATACAGGGGGGCAGGGTTGGGCGCAGATACGCAGTATTTT; cdr3_aa: CASSLYRGAGLGADTQYF
j_call: TRBJ1-2; d_call: -; v_call: TRBV3-1/TRBV3-2; clone_size: -; cdr3_nt: TGTGCCAGCAGCCAAGACGTCCTGCTTTCCGGTTTCTATGGCTACACCTTC; cdr3_aa: CASSQDVLLSGFYGYTF
j_call: TRBJ1-5; d_call: TRBD1; v_call: TRBV27; clone_size: -; cdr3_nt: TGTGCCAGCAGTTTAAGGCAGGGGGGAGAGCCCCAGCATTTT; cdr3_aa: CASSLRQGGEPQHF
j_call: TRBJ2-2; d_call: TRBD2; v_call: TRBV27; clone_size: -; cdr3_nt: TGTGCCAGCAGCCTCCTGACTAGCCTCAGCACCGGGGAGCTGTTTTTT; cdr3_aa: CASSLLTSLSTGELFF
j_call: TRBJ1-3; d_call: TRBD1; v_call: TRBV5-1; clone_size: -; cdr3_nt: TGCGCCAGCAGCTTGGACCGACAGGGACCTCGCACCATATATTTT; cdr3_aa: CASSLDRQGPRTIYF
j_call: TRBJ2-3; d_call: TRBD2; v_call: TRBV6-5; clone_size: once; cdr3_nt: TGTGCCACTTCCCGGGACTATAAGGCCACAGATACGCAGTATTTT; cdr3_aa: CATSRDYKATDTQYF
j_call: TRBJ1-5; d_call: -; v_call: TRBV4-3; clone_size: -; cdr3_nt: TGCGCCAGCAGCCAAGATCGGCAGGGAGGTGGCAATCAGCCCCAGCATTTT; cdr3_aa: CASSQDRQGGGNQPQHF
j_call: TRBJ1-1; d_call: TRBD1; v_call: TRBV5-4; clone_size: -; cdr3_nt: TGTGCCAGCAGCCAATTTAACCGGGACAGGGTACAGAGGTACACTGAAGCTTTCTTT; cdr3_aa: CASSQFNRDRVQRYTEAFF
j_call: TRBJ2-7; d_call: TRBD2; v_call: TRBV5-4; clone_size: -; cdr3_nt: TGTGCCAGCAGCTCACCTCTAGCGGGGGGGGTTGCCTACGAGCAGTACTTC; cdr3_aa: CASSSPLAGGVAYEQYF
j_call: TRBJ2-3; d_call: TRBD2; v_call: TRBV9; clone_size: -; cdr3_nt: TGTGCCAGCAGCGCCCACGGGACTAGCGGGAGCACAGATACGCAGTATTTT; cdr3_aa: CASSAHGTSGSTDTQYF
j_call: TRBJ2-1; d_call: TRBD2; v_call: TRBV5-5; clone_size: -; cdr3_nt: TGTGCCAGCACCCGGACTAGCGGGGGGGAAAATGAGCAGTTCTTC; cdr3_aa: CASTRTSGGENEQFF
j_call: TRBJ2-1; d_call: -; v_call: TRBV28; clone_size: -; cdr3_nt: TGTGCCAGCAGTTTATGGCAGGGGGAGGCTTACAATGAGCAGTTCTTC; cdr3_aa: CASSLWQGEAYNEQFF
j_call: TRBJ2-1; d_call: TRBD2; v_call: TRBV5-1; clone_size: few; cdr3_nt: TGCGCCAGCAGTTCTAGCGGGGGGTCCTACAATGAGCAGTTCTTC; cdr3_aa: CASSSSGGSYNEQFF
j_call: TRBJ1-5; d_call: TRBD1; v_call: TRBV6-5; clone_size: -; cdr3_nt: TGTGCCAGCAGTACCACGGGACAGCACAATCAGCCCCAGCATTTT; cdr3_aa: CASSTTGQHNQPQHF
j_call: TRBJ2-5; d_call: -; v_call: TRBV7-7; clone_size: -; cdr3_nt: TGTGCTAGCAGCTTACCGGCAGGCCGACTAAGGCAAGAGACCCAGTACTTC; cdr3_aa: CASSLPAGRLRQETQYF
j_call: TRBJ2-7; d_call: -; v_call: TRBV5-1; clone_size: few; cdr3_nt: TGCGCCAGCAGCTTGGACAGGACAACCTACGAGCAGTACTTC; cdr3_aa: CASSLDRTTYEQYF
j_call: TRBJ1-4; d_call: -; v_call: TRBV3-1/TRBV3-2; clone_size: -; cdr3_nt: TGTGCCAGCAGCCAGTCCTCGGGAGGGCCTAATGAAAAACTGTTTTTT; cdr3_aa: CASSQSSGGPNEKLFF
j_call: TRBJ2-1; d_call: TRBD2; v_call: TRBV27; clone_size: -; cdr3_nt: TGTGCCAGCAGTTCGACCGGGACTAGCACGGGCAGTGAGCAGTTCTTC; cdr3_aa: CASSSTGTSTGSEQFF
j_call: TRBJ2-5; d_call: TRBD2; v_call: TRBV5-4; clone_size: -; cdr3_nt: TGTGCCAGCAGCCCGGGGACTAGCGGGAGTAAGGAGACCCAGTACTTC; cdr3_aa: CASSPGTSGSKETQYF
j_call: TRBJ2-1; d_call: TRBD2; v_call: TRBV24-1; clone_size: -; cdr3_nt: TGTGCCACCAGTGATTGGGCTAGCGGGACCCCTGAGCAGTTCTTC; cdr3_aa: CATSDWASGTPEQFF
j_call: TRBJ1-6; d_call: TRBD1; v_call: TRBV6-5; clone_size: -; cdr3_nt: TGTGCCAGCAGGATTTCGGGACAGTCATTTTCACCCCTCCACTTT; cdr3_aa: CASRISGQSFSPLHF